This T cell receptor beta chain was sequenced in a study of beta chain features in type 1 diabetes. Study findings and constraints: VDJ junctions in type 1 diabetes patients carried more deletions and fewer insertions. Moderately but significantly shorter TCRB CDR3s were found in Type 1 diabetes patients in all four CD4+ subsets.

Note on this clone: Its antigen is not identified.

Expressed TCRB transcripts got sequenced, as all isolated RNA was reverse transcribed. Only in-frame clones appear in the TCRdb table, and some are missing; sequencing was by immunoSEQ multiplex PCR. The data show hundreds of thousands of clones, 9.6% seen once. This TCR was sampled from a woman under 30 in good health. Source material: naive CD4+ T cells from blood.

CDR3 DNA: TGTGCCAGCAGCTTAACTAGCGGGGGGCTTCAGGAGCAGTACTTC. Translated: CASSLTSGGLQEQYF. The rearrangement uses TRBV7-2 and TRBJ2-7, with TRBD2 matching 12 bases. Germline assignment: CDR1 SGHTA and CDR2 FQGNSA. This CDR3 has 15 amino acids. V trimming: 2 bases; J trimming: 7 bases; junction bases outside the gene matches: 6.